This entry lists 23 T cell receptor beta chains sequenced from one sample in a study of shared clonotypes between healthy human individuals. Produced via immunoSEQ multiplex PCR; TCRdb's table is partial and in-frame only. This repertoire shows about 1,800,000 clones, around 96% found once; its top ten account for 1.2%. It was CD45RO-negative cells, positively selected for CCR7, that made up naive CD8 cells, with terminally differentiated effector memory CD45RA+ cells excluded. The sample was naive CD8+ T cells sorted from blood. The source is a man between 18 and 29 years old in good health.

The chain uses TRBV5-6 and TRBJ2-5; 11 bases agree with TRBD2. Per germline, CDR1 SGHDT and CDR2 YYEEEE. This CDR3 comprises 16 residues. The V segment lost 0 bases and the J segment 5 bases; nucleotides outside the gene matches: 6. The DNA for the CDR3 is TGTGCCAGCAGCTTGGGGATACTAGCGGGGGAGGAGACCCAGTACTTC. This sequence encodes CASSLGILAGEETQYF.

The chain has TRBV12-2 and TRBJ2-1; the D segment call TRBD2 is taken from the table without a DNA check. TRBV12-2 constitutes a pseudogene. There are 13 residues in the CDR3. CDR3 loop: CASRLARGNEQFF. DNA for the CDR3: TGTGCAAGTCGCTTAGCGCGGGGGAATGAGCAGTTCTTC.

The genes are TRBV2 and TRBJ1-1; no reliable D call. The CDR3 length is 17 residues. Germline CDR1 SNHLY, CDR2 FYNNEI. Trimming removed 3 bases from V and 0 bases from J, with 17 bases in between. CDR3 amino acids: CASSDPEGQPLNTEAFF. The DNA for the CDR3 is TGTGCCAGCAGTGATCCAGAGGGCCAGCCCTTGAACACTGAAGCTTTCTTT.

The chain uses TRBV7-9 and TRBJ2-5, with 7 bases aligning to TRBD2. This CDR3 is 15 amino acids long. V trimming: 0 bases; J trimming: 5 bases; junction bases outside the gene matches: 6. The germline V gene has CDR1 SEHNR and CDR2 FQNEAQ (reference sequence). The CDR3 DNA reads TGTGCCAGCAGCTTAGCGTGGGGAGGGGAGGAGACCCAGTACTTC. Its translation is CASSLAWGGEETQYF.

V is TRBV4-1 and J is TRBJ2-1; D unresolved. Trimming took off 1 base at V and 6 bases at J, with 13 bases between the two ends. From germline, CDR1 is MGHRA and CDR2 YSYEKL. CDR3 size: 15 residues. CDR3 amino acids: CASSQVSEVPNEQFF. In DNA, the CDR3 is TGCGCCAGCAGCCAAGTGTCCGAAGTCCCCAATGAGCAGTTCTTC.

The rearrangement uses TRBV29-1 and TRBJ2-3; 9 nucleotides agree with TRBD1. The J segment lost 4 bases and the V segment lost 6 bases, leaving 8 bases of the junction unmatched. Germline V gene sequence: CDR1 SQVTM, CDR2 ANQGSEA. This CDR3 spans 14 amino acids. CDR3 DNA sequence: TGCAGCGTCCCCGGGACAGGGTATTCAGATACGCAGTATTTT. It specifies CSVPGTGYSDTQYF.

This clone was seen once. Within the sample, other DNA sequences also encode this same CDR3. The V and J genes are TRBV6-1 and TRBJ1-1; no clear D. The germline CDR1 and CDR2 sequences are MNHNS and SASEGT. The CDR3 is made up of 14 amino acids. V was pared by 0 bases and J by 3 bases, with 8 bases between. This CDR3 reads CASSEALGYTEAFF. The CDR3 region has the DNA TGTGCCAGCAGTGAAGCGCTCGGTTACACTGAAGCTTTCTTT.

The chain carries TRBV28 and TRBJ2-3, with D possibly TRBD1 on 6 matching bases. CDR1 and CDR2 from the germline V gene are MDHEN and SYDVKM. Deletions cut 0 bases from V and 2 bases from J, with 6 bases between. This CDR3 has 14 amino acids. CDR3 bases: TGTGCCAGCAGTTTATGGGGGGCCACAGATACGCAGTATTTT. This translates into CASSLWGATDTQYF.

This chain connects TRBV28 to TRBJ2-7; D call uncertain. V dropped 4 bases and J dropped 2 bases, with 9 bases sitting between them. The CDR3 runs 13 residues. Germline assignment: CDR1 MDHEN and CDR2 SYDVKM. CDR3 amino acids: CASSWNSAYEQYF. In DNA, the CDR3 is TGTGCCAGCAGTTGGAACTCAGCCTACGAGCAGTACTTC. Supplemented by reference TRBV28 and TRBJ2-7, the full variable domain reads DVKVTQSSRYLVKRTGEKVFLECVQDMDHENMFWYRQDPGLGLRLIYFSYDVKMKEKGDIPEGYSVSREKKERFSLILESASTNQTSMYLCASSWNSAYEQYFGPGTRLTVT.

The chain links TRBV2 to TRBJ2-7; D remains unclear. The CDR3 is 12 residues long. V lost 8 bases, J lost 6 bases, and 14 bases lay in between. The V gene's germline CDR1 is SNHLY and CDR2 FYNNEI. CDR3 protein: CASGQAPSEQYF. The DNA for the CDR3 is TGTGCCAGCGGGCAGGCCCCTAGCGAGCAGTACTTC. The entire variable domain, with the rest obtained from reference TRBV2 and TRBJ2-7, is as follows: EPEVTQTPSHQVTQMGQEVILRCVPISNHLYFYWYRQILGQKVEFLVSFYNNEISEKSEIFDDQFSVERPDGSNFTLKIRSTKLEDSAMYFCASGQAPSEQYFGPGTRLTVT.

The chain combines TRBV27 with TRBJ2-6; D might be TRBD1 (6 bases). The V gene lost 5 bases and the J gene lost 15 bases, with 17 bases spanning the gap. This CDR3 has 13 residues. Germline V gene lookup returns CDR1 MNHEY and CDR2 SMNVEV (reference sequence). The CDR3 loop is CASSPRDIRDLTF. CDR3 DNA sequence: TGTGCCAGCAGTCCAAGGGACATTCGTGACCTGACTTTC.

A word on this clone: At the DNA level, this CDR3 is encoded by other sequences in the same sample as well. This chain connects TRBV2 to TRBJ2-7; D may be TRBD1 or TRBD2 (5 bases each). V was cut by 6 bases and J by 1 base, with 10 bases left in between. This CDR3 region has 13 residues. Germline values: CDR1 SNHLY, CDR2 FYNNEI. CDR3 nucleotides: TGTGCCAGCAGCGGGACGGATTCCTACGAGCAGTACTTC. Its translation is CASSGTDSYEQYF.

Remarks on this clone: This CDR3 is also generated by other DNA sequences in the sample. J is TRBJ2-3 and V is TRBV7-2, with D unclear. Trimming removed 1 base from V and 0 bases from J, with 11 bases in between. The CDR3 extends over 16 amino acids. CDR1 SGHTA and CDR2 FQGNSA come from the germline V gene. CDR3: CASSLVAGTSTDTQYF. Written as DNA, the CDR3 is TGTGCCAGCAGCTTAGTGGCTGGTACAAGCACAGATACGCAGTATTTT. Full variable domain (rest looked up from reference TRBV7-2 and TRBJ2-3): GAGVSQSPSNKVTEKGKDVELRCDPISGHTALYWYRQSLGQGLEFLIYFQGNSAPDKSGLPSDRFSAERTGGSVSTLTIQRTQQEDSAVYLCASSLVAGTSTDTQYFGPGTRLTVL.

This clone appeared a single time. The DNA of the CDR3 is TGCGCCAGCAGTGAGTCAGGGGTTCCGTCGGGCTACACCTTC. Protein sequence: CASSESGVPSGYTF. This chain connects TRBV10-1 to TRBJ1-2; D perhaps matches TRBD1 (5 bases). This CDR3 is 14 amino acids long. V lost 0 bases to trimming and J lost 8 bases, with 13 bases between them. CDR1 and CDR2 (germline): WNHNN, SYGVQD (reference sequence).

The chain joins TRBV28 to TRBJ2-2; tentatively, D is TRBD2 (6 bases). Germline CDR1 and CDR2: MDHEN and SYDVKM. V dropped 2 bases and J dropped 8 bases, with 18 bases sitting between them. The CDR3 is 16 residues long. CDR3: CASSLAPWGEPGELFF. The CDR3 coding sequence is TGTGCCAGCAGTTTAGCTCCCTGGGGGGAACCGGGGGAGCTGTTTTTT.

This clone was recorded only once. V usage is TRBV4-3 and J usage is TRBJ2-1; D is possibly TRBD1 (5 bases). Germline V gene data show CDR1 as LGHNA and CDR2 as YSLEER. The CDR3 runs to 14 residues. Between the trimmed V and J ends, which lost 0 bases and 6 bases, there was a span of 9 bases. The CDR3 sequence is CASSQDWQGNEQFF. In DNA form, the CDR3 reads TGCGCCAGCAGCCAAGATTGGCAGGGCAATGAGCAGTTCTTC.

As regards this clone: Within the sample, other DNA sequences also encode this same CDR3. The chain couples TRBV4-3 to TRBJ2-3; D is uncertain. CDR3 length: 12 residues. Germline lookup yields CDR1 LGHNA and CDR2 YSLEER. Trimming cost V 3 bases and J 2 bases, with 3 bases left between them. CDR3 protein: CASSQDTDTQYF. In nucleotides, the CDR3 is TGCGCCAGCAGCCAGGACACAGATACGCAGTATTTT.

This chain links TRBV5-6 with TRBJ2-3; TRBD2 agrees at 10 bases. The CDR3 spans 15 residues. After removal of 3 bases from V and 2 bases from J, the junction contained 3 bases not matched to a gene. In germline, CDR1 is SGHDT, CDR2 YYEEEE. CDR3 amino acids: CASSSTSGITDTQYF. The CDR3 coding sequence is TGTGCCAGCAGCTCCACTAGCGGGATCACAGATACGCAGTATTTT.

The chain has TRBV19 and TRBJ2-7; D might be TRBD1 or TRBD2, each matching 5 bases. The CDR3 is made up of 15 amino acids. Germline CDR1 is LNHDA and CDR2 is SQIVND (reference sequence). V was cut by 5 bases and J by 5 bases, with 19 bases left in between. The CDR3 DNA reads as TGTGCCAGTAGTTACACAGAGGGGCGCATAAACGAGCAGTACTTC. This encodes CASSYTEGRINEQYF. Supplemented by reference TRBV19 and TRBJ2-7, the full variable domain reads DGGITQSPKYLFRKEGQNVTLSCEQNLNHDAMYWYRQDPGQGLRLIYYSQIVNDFQKGDIAEGYSVSREKKESFPLTVTSAQKNPTAFYLCASSYTEGRINEQYFGPGTRLTVT.

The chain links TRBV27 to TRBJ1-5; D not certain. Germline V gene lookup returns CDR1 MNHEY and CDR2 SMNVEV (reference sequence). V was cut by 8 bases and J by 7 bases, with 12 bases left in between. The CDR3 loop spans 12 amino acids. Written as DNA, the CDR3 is TGTGCCAGCGGGCCGGGTGGGCAGCCCCAGCATTTT. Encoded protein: CASGPGGQPQHF.

In DNA, the CDR3 is TGTGCCAGTAGTTCCATCACAGCTGATGAGCAGTTCTTC. Its translation is CASSSITADEQFF. This chain connects TRBV19 to TRBJ2-1; D unresolved. Per germline, CDR1 LNHDA and CDR2 SQIVND (reference sequence). Trimming shortened V by 5 bases and J by 8 bases, and 13 bases separated the two germline ends. The CDR3 covers 13 residues.

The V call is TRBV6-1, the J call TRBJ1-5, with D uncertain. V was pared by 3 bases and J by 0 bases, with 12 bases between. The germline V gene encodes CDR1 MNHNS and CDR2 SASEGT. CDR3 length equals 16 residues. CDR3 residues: CASSDLGFGSNQPQHF. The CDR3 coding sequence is TGTGCCAGCAGTGATTTGGGGTTCGGTAGCAATCAGCCCCAGCATTTT.

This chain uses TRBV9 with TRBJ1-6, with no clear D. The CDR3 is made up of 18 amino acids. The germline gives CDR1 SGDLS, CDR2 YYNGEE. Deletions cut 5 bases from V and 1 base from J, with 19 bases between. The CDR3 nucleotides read TGTGCCAGCAGTCTTAATCTGAACGAGGGTTCCTATAATTCACCCCTCCACTTT. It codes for CASSLNLNEGSYNSPLHF.